This passage covers 9 T cell receptor beta chains from one sample sequenced in a study of molecular identifiers for immune sequencing clone quantification. TCRdb passed the PCR reads through MiXCR, listing each CDR3 protein once. Altogether over 550,000 distinct CDR3 sequences are present, approximately 24% being singletons, with the ten largest covering roughly 0.83%. Sequencing was performed on naive CD8+ T cells from blood, with Jurkat cell RNA spiked in. Described subset: FACS-sorted CD8+CD4-CCR7+CD45RA+ naive T cells. The source is a human donor in good health. Some libraries in this study had Jurkat cell RNA spiked in.

This chain uses TRBV4-1 with TRBJ1-6; D may be TRBD1 (6 bases). V was shortened by 5 bases and J by 11 bases, with 13 bases between the two germline ends. This CDR3 region has 13 residues. Germline V gene sequence: CDR1 MGHRA, CDR2 YSYEKL. As DNA, the CDR3 is TGCGCCAGCAGCGATCGGGACACCGCACCCCTCCACTTT. Residues: CASSDRDTAPLHF.

Many counts were recorded for this clonotype. This chain links TRBV7-2 with TRBJ2-3; possibly TRBD2 for D (6 bases). Between the trimmed V and J ends, which lost 5 bases and 0 bases, there was a span of 15 bases. This CDR3 has 16 residues. Germline-derived CDR1 and CDR2 are SGHTA and FQGNSA. DNA for the CDR3: TGTGCCAGCAGCCCGTTCAGGGACTCTAGCACAGATACGCAGTATTTT. Translated, it gives CASSPFRDSSTDTQYF.

The table lists this clonotype with a few counts. A read error may produce the germline difference seen at one junction end. V and J are TRBV19 and TRBJ2-5; D ambiguous. The CDR3 extends over 15 amino acids. Germline CDR1 and CDR2: LNHDA and SQIVND (reference sequence). The CDR3 sequence is CASSIASGRAETQYF. CDR3 nucleotides: TGTGCCAGTAGCATAGCCTCCGGCAGAGCAGAGACCCAGTACTTC.

V usage is TRBV5-5 and J usage is TRBJ1-5; 8 nucleotides match TRBD1. V was pared by 4 bases and J by 7 bases, with 7 bases of the junction left unmatched. Germline CDR1 and CDR2: SGHKS and YYEKEE (reference sequence). The CDR3 spans 14 residues. The CDR3 sequence is CASSRTGFGQPQHF. The CDR3, as DNA: TGTGCCAGCAGCAGGACAGGGTTTGGCCAGCCCCAGCATTTT.

On this clonotype itself: With a much larger clone just one base away, this may be a read error. The CDR3 region is CSAPDRGPKTQYF. CDR3 DNA: TGCAGTGCTCCGGACAGGGGTCCCAAGACCCAGTACTTC. The chain joins TRBV20-1 to TRBJ2-5, with TRBD1 matching 9 bases. The CDR3 contains 13 residues. CDR1 is DFQATT, CDR2 SNEGSKA, per germline (reference sequence). Germline trimming cut 5 bases from V and 6 bases from J; bases unmatched to any gene: 7.

The chain employs TRBV6-5 and TRBJ2-2; the D is unclear. From germline, CDR1 is MNHEY and CDR2 SVGAGI. The CDR3 spans 18 residues. Trimming took 7 bases from V and 4 from J, leaving 25 bases between them. CDR3 loop: CASTTADTPTLFTGELFF. DNA for the CDR3: TGTGCCAGCACTACCGCCGACACGCCAACGTTGTTCACCGGGGAGCTGTTTTTT.

This clonotype was found many times. J is TRBJ2-5 and V is TRBV24-1, with D perhaps TRBD1 (6 bases). The V gene's germline CDR1 is KGHDR and CDR2 SFDVKD. This CDR3 region has 15 residues. V lost 4 bases, J lost 1 base, and 12 bases lay in between. CDR3 nucleotides: TGTGCCACCAGTGACGCCTTGGACAGCCAAGAGACCCAGTACTTC. Translated, it gives CATSDALDSQETQYF.

Here the CDR3 DNA reads TGTGCCTGGGTCCCTGGGACCTCCTACAATGAGCAGTTCTTC. Residues: CAWVPGTSYNEQFF. This chain links TRBV30 with TRBJ2-1, with D perhaps assigned TRBD1 or TRBD2 (5 bases each). This CDR3 contains 14 residues. Germline CDR1 GTSNPN, CDR2 SVGIG (reference sequence). V lost 5 bases to trimming and J lost 0 bases, with 11 bases between them.

This clonotype has only a few counts. The genes are TRBV5-1 and TRBJ1-2, with 7 bases aligning to TRBD1. Germline-derived CDR1 and CDR2 are SGHRS and YFSETQ. With V trimmed by 4 bases and J by 0 bases, 3 bases remained unmatched. The CDR3 length is 14 residues. CDR3 sequence (DNA): TGCGCCAGCAGCGGGGACAGTTCTAACTATGGCTACACCTTC. This sequence encodes CASSGDSSNYGYTF.